Sequencing of this T cell receptor beta chain was carried out in a study of blood T cell repertoires in COVID-19. TCRdb keeps only in-frame clones here, not all; method: immunoSEQ multiplex PCR. The sample includes 400,000 or so clones, 70% to 90% of them seen just once. Germline V gene sequence: CDR1 LNHDA, CDR2 SQIVND (reference sequence). V lost 3 bases, J lost 6 bases, and 6 bases lay in between. The CDR3 is 11 residues long. Material for sequencing was peripheral blood. This TCR was recovered from a man aged 18-30 years with COVID-19, enrolled during active disease. The chain couples TRBV19 to TRBJ2-7; D call uncertain. The CDR3 DNA is TGTGCCAGTAGTATCTCGGGCGAGCAGTACTTC. This gives the protein CASSISGEQYF.